This T cell receptor beta chain is drawn from a study of blood T cell repertoires in COVID-19 (dated by TCRdb to the early 2020s). General notes on the study: The collaborator samples originated in the United States, Italy and Spain and spanned the acute and convalescent phases of COVID-19. Subjects who had been exposed to COVID-19, were actively infected with it, or had recovered from it provided the deeply sampled blood TCRbeta repertoires that made up the dataset. The prospective study material was composed of cDNA or gDNA derived from T cells, B-cell-depleted T cells, or PBMCs. Where available, HLA class I and class II types were taken from metadata supplied by the sample provider and were not determined by assay-based typing. Sample metadata almost always included a de-identified subject ID, COVID-19 status, age in years and sex. The repertoires were released in a freely available public database intended as a resource for research on the immune response to SARS-CoV-2. Samples came from the ongoing ImmuneRACE study (first 160 participants) plus 1,254 subjects from 6 global collaborators.

TCRbeta CDR3 regions were amplified from genomic DNA using the immunoSEQ Assay, a bias-controlled multiplex PCR. As for how the authors treated the data: The number of nucleated cells in each sample was estimated from the amplification of reference gene primers within the assay. To quantify the absolute abundance of each unique TCRbeta CDR3 rearrangement, sequence reads were collapsed and filtered. For each sample, productive Simpson clonality was calculated as the square root of Simpson's diversity index over productive rearrangements. TCRdb's version of the immuneACCESS table is confined to in-frame rearrangements and falls short of the full clone set. An unresolved V gene accounts for under half of the shortfall where checked; the remainder is of unknown origin. V, J and clone size are taken as reported in that table, and D and trimming were inferred from the DNA itself. This sample gives tens of thousands of clones in total; roughly four fifths of them show up just once. Jointly, the top ten make up under 11% of the sample.

V is reduced by 0 bases and J by 4 bases, leaving a spacing of 13 bases between them. Reading from cysteine to phenylalanine, the CDR3 counts 15 amino acids. Just the 45-base CDR3 DNA is kept, in frame starting at base 1. CDR1 SGHRS and CDR2 YFSETQ were looked up in the germline V gene. Findings and caveats that apply to the study as a whole: The amount of clinical and demographic metadata varied by source and participant and was provided uncurated.

Each collaborating institution followed its own protocols to collect whole blood in K2EDTA tubes. For TCRbeta analysis, collaborators shipped samples in one of three forms: frozen whole blood, isolated PBMCs, or DNA extracted from either of those sample types. As regards this clone: It lacks a known antigen. Per-nucleotide qualities are absent, and no much larger clonotype sits a single base away.

The sequence derives from a man in his 60s with acute or convalescent COVID-19. Recombination connected TRBV5-1 to TRBJ2-5; the D gene lacks a confident call. Material for sequencing was peripheral blood. The CDR3 amino acid sequence is: CASSLATQARETQYF. The DNA sequence follows: TGCGCCAGCAGCTTGGCGACCCAGGCCAGAGAGACCCAGTACTTC.